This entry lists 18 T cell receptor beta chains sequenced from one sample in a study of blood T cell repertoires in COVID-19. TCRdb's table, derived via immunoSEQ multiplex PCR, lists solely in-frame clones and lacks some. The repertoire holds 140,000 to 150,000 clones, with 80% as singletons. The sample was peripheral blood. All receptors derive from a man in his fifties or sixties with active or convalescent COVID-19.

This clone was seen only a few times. The CDR3 reads CASSLMPGSRDTQYF. CDR3 coding DNA: TGTGCCAGCAGCTTGATGCCTGGTTCGAGGGATACGCAGTATTTT. The V and J genes are TRBV5-4 and TRBJ2-3; D uncertain. Trimming took 1 base from V and 6 from J, leaving 15 bases between them. Germline CDR1 is SGHNT and CDR2 is YYREEE (reference sequence). This CDR3 region has 15 residues.

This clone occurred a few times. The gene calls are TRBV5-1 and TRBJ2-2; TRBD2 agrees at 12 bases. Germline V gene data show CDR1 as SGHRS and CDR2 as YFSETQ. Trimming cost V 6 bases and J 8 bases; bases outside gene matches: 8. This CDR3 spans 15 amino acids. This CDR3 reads CASKLAGGPMGELFF. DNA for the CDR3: TGCGCCAGCAAGCTAGCGGGAGGGCCGATGGGGGAGCTGTTTTTT.

In nucleotides, the CDR3 is TGTGCCATCAGTGAGTCGACTCGTAAGGATCAGCCCCAGCATTTT. It codes for CAISESTRKDQPQHF. The chain couples TRBV10-3 to TRBJ1-5; D uncertain. This CDR3 is 15 amino acids long. Between the trimmed V and J ends, which lost 0 bases and 5 bases, there was a span of 11 bases. CDR1 and CDR2 (germline): ENHRY, SYGVKD.

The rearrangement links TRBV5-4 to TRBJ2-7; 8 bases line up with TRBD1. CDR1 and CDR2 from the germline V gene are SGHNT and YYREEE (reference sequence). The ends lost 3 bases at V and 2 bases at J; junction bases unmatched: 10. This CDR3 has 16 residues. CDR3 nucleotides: TGTGCCAGCAGCTCCGCCCCGGACAGGGCCACCTACGAGCAGTACTTC. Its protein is CASSSAPDRATYEQYF.

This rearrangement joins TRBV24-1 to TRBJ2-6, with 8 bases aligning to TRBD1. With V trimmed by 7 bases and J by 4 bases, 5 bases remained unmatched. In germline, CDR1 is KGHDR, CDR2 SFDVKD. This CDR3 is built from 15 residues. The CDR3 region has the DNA TGTGCCACCAGCCCGCAGGGGGCCGGGGCCAACGTCCTGACTTTC. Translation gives CATSPQGAGANVLTF.

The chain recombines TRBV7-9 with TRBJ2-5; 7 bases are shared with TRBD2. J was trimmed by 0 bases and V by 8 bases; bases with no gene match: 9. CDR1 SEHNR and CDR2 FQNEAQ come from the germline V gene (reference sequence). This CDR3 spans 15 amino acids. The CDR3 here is CASSGGGADQETQYF. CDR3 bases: TGTGCCAGCTCTGGGGGGGGAGCGGACCAAGAGACCCAGTACTTC.

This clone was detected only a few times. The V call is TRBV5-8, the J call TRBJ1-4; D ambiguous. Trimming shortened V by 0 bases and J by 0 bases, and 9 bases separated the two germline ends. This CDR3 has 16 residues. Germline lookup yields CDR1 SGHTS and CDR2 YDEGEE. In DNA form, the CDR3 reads TGTGCCAGCAGCTTGGCCGGGGTTGCAACTAATGAAAAACTGTTTTTT. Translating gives CASSLAGVATNEKLFF.

The chain's CDR3 is CASSPWTSGNSGEQYF. For the CDR3, the DNA is TGTGCCAGCAGCCCCTGGACTAGCGGGAACTCGGGGGAGCAGTACTTC. The chain employs TRBV9 and TRBJ2-7, with 12 bases identical to TRBD2. This CDR3 has 16 amino acids. V dropped 4 bases and J dropped 7; count of bases not matched to a gene: 12. The germline gives CDR1 SGDLS, CDR2 YYNGEE.

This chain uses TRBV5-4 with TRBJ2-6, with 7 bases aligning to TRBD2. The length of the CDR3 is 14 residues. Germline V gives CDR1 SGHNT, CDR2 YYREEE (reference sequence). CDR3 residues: CACVGGLGANVLTF. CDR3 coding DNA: TGTGCTTGCGTGGGAGGGCTCGGGGCCAACGTCCTGACTTTC.

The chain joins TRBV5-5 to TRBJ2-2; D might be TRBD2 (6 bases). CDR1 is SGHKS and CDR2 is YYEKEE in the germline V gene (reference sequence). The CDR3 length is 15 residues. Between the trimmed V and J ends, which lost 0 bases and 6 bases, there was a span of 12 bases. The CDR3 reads CASSLAEGSAGELFF. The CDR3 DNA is TGTGCCAGCAGCTTGGCGGAGGGATCGGCCGGGGAGCTGTTTTTT.

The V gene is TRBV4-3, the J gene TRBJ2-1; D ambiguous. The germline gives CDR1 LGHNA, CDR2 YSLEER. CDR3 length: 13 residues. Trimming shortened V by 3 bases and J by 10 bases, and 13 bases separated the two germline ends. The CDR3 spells CASSHPKSLEQFF. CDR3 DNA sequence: TGCGCCAGCAGCCACCCCAAGTCCCTAGAGCAGTTCTTC.

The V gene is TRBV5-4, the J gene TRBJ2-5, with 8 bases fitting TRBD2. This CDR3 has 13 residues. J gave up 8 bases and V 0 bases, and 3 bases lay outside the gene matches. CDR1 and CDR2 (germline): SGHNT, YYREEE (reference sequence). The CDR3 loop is CASSLERENTQYF. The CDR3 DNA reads TGTGCCAGCAGCTTGGAGCGGGAGAATACCCAGTACTTC. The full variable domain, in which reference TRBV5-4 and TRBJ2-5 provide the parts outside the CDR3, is ETGVTQSPTHLIKTRGQQVTLRCSSQSGHNTVSWYQQALGQGPQFIFQYYREEENGRGNFPPRFSGLQFPNYSSELNVNALELDDSALYLCASSLERENTQYFGPGTRLLVL.

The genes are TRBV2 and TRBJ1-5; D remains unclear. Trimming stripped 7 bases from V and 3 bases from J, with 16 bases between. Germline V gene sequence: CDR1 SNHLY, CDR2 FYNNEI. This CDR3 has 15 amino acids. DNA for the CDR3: TGTGCCAGCAAGGTCGAGGCATCGCCCAATCAGCCCCAGCATTTT. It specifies CASKVEASPNQPQHF.

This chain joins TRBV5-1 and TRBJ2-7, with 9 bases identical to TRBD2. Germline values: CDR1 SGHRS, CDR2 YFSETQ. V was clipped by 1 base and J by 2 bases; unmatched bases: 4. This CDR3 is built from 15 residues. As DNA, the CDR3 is TGCGCCAGCAGCTTGATTAGCGGGGGTCCCTACGAGCAGTACTTC. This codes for CASSLISGGPYEQYF.

Here the CDR3 reads CASSYSAGGRETQYF. The CDR3 DNA is TGTGCCAGCAGTTACTCGGCAGGGGGCAGGGAGACCCAGTACTTC. This rearrangement joins TRBV6-5 to TRBJ2-5, with 8 bases matching TRBD1. This CDR3 region has 15 residues. Germline V gene sequence: CDR1 MNHEY, CDR2 SVGAGI. Trimming removed 0 bases from V and 5 bases from J; junction bases left unmatched: 5.

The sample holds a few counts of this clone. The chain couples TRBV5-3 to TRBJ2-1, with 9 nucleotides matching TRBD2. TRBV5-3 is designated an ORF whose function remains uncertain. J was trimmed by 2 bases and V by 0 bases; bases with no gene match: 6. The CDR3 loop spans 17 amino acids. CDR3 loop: CARSLVPSGTAYNEQFF. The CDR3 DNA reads TGTGCCAGAAGCTTGGTCCCTAGCGGGACAGCCTACAATGAGCAGTTCTTC.

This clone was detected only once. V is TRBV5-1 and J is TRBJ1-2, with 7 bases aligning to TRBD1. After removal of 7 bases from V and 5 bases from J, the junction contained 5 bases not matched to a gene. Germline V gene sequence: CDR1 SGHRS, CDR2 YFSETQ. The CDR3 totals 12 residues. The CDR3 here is CASGTEVYGYTF. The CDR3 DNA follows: TGCGCCAGCGGGACAGAGGTATATGGCTACACCTTC.

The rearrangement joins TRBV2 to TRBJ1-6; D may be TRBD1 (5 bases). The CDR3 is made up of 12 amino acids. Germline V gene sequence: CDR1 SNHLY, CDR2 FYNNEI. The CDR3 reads CASAGGNSPLHF. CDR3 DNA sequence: TGTGCAAGCGCGGGGGGGAATTCACCCCTCCACTTT. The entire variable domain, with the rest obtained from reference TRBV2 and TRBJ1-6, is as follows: EPEVTQTPSHQVTQMGQEVILRCVPISNHLYFYWYRQILGQKVEFLVSFYNNEISEKSEIFDDQFSVERPDGSNFTLKIRSTKLEDSAMYFCASAGGNSPLHFGNGTRLTVT.